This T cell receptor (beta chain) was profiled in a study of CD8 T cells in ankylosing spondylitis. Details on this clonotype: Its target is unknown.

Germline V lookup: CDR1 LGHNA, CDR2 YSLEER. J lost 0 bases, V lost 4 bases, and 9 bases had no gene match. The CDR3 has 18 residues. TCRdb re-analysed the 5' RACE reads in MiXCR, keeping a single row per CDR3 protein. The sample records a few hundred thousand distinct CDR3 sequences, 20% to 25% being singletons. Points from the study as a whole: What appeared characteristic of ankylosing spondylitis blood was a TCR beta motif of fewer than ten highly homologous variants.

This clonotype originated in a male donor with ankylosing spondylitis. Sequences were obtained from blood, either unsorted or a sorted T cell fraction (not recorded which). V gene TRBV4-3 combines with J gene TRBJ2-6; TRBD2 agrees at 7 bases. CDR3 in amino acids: CASSRGGSAISGANVLTF. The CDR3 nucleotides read TGCGCCAGCAGCCGGGGGGGGTCCGCTATCTCTGGGGCCAACGTCCTGACTTTC.